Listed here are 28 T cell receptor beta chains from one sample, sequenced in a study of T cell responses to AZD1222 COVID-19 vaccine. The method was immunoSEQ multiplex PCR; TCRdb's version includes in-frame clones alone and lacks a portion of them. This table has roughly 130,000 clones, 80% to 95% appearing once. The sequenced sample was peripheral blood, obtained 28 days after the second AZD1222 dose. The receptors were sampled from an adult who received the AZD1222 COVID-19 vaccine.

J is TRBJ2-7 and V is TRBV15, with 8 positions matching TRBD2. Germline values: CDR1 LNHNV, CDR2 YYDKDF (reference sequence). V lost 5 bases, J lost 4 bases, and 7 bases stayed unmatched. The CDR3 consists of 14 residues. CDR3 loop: CATSSGSGSYEQYF. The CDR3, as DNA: TGTGCCACCAGCTCGGGGAGCGGGAGTTACGAGCAGTACTTC.

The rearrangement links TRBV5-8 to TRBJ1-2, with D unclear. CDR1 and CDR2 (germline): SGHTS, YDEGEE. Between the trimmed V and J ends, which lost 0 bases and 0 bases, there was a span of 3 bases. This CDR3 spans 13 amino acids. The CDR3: CASSLEPNYGYTF. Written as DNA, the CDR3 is TGTGCCAGCAGCTTGGAACCTAACTATGGCTACACCTTC. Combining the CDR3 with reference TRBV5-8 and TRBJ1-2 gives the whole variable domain EAGVTQSPTHLIKTRGQQATLRCSPISGHTSVYWYQQALGLGLQFLLWYDEGEERNRGNFPPRFSGRQFPNYSSELNVNALELEDSALYLCASSLEPNYGYTFGSGTRLTVV.

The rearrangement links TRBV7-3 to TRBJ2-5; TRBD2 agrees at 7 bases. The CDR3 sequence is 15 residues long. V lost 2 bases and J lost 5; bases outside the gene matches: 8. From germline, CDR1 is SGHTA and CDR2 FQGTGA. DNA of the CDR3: TGTGCCAGCAGCTTACAGGCGGGAGTTTCGGAGACCCAGTACTTC. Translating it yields CASSLQAGVSETQYF.

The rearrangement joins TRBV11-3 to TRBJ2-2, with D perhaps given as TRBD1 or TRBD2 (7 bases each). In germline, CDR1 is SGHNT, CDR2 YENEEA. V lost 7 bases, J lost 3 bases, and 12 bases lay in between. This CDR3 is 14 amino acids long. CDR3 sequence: CASNPGGDTGELFF. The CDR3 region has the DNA TGTGCCAGCAACCCAGGGGGGGACACCGGGGAGCTGTTTTTT.

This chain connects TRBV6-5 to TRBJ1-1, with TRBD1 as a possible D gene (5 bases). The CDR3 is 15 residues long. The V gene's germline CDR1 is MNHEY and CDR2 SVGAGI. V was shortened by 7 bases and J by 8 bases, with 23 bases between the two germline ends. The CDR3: CASIGGGRRRLEAFF. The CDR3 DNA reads TGTGCCAGCATTGGTGGGGGTCGGCGAAGGCTAGAAGCTTTCTTT.

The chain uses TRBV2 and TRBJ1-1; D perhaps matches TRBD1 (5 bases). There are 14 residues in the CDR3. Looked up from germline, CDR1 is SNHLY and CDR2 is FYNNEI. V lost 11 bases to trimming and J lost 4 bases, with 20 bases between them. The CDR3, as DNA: TGTGCCTCAAATAGTGGGGGTCTGAGCACTGAAGCTTTCTTT. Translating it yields CASNSGGLSTEAFF.

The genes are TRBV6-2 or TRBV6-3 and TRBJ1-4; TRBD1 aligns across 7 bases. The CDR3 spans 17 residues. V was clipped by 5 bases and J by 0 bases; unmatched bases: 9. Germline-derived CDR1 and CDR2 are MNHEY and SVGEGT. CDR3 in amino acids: CASSPARGKATNEKLFF. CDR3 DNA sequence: TGTGCCAGCAGTCCAGCCAGGGGGAAAGCAACTAATGAAAAACTGTTTTTT.

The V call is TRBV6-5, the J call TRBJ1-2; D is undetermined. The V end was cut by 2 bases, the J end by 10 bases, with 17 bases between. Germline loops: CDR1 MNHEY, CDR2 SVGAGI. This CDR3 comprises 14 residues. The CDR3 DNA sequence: TGTGCCAGCAGTTACGGGGAGGGAAGGGTCGTCTACACCTTC. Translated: CASSYGEGRVVYTF.

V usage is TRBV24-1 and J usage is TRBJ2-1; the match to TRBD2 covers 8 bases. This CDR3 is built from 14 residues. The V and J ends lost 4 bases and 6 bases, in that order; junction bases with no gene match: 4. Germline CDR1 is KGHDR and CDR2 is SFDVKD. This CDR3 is CATSEAGEPNEQFF. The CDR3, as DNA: TGTGCCACCAGTGAAGCGGGAGAACCCAATGAGCAGTTCTTC.

CDR3 region: CASKPAGYTEAFF. Here the CDR3 DNA reads TGTGCCAGCAAACCAGCAGGTTACACTGAAGCTTTCTTT. The chain has TRBV7-8 and TRBJ1-1; D uncertain. CDR1 SGHVS and CDR2 FQNEAQ come from the germline V gene. Trimming removed 7 bases at V and 3 bases at J, with 12 bases between. The CDR3 is made up of 13 amino acids.

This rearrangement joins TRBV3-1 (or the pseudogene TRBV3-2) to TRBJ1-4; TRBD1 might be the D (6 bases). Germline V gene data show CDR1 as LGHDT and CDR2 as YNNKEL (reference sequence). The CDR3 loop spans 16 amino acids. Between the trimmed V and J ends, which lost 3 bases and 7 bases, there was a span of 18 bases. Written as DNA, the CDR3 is TGTGCCAGCAGCCACTTGTACAGGGAGGCGTTTGAAAAACTGTTTTTT. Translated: CASSHLYREAFEKLFF.

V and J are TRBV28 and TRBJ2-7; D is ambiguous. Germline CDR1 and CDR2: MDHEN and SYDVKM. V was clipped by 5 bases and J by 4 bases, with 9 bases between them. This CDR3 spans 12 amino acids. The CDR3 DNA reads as TGTGCCAGCAGTGAATTAAGTTACGAGCAGTACTTC. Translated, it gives CASSELSYEQYF.

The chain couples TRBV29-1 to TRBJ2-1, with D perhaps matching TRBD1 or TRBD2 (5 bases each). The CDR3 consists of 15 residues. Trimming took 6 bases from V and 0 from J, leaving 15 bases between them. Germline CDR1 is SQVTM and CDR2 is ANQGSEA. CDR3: CSVAGTDSSYNEQFF. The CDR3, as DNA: TGCAGCGTAGCTGGGACGGATAGCTCCTACAATGAGCAGTTCTTC.

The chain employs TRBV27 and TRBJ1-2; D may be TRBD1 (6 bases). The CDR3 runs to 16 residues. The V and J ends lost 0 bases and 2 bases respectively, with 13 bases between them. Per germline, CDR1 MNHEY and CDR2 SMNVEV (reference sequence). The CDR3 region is CASSLSSGQWNYGYTF. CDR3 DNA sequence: TGTGCCAGCAGTTTATCGTCCGGACAGTGGAACTATGGCTACACCTTC.

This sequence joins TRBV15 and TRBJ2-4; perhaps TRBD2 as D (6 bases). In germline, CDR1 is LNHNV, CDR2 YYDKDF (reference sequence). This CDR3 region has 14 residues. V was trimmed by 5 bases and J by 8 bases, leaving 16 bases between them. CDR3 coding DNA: TGTGCCACCAGCGCTGACTCGGGCGGGGACATTCAGTACTTC. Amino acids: CATSADSGGDIQYF.

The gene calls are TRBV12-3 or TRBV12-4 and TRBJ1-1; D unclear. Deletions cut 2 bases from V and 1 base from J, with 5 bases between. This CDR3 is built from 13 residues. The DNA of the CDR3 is TGTGCCAGCAGTTTAACGGCGAACACTGAAGCTTTCTTT. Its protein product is CASSLTANTEAFF.

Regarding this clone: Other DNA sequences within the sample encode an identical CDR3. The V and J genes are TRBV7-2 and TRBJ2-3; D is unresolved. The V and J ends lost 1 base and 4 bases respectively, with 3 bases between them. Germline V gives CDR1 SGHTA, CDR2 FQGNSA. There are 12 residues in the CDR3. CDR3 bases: TGTGCCAGCAGCTTAGTCGCAGATACGCAGTATTTT. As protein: CASSLVADTQYF.

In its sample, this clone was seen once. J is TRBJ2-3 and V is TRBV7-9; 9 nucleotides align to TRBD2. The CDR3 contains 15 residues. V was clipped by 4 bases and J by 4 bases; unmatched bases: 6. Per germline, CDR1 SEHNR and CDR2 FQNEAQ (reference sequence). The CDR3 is CASSSWLAGADTQYF. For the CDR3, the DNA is TGTGCCAGCAGCTCATGGTTAGCGGGAGCAGATACGCAGTATTTT.

DNA of the CDR3: TGTGCCAGCAGCCCCCACGCAGTAGACTATCAGCCCCAGCATTTT. Its translation is CASSPHAVDYQPQHF. The rearrangement links TRBV6-6 to TRBJ1-5, with D hard to call. V lost 6 bases and J 5 bases, leaving 17 bases between the germline ends. Per germline, CDR1 MNHNY and CDR2 SVGAGI (reference sequence). The CDR3 covers 15 residues.

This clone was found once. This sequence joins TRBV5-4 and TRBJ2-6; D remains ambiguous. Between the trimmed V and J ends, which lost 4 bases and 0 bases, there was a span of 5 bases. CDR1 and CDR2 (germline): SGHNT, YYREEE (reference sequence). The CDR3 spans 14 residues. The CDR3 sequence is CASSPFSGANVLTF. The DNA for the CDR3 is TGTGCCAGCAGCCCCTTCTCTGGGGCCAACGTCCTGACTTTC.

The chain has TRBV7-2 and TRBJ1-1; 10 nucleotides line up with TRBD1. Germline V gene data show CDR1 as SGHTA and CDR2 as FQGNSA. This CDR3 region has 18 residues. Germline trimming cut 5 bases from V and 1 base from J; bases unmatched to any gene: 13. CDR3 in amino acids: CASSLSTGGVTRNTEAFF. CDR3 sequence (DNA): TGTGCCAGCAGCCTCTCGACAGGGGGCGTAACAAGGAACACTGAAGCTTTCTTT.

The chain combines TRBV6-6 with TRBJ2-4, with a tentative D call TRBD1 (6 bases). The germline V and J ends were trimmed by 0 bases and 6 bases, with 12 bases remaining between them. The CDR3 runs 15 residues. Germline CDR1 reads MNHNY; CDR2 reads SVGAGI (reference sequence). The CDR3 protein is CASSYSNAGANIQYF. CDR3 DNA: TGTGCCAGCAGTTACTCGAATGCAGGGGCAAACATTCAGTACTTC.

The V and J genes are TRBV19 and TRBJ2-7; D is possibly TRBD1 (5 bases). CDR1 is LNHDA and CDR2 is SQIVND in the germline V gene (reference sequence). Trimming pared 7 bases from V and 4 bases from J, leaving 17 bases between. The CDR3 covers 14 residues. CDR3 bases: TGTGCCAGTACTCACCAGGGCGGATCTTACGAGCAGTACTTC. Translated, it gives CASTHQGGSYEQYF.

CDR3 amino acids: CASSEGTANYGYTF. CDR3 bases: TGTGCCAGCAGCGAGGGGACAGCTAACTATGGCTACACCTTC. The chain is built from TRBV7-9 and TRBJ1-2; the match to TRBD1 covers 7 bases. Trimming cost V 5 bases and J 0 bases; bases outside gene matches: 3. CDR1 is SEHNR, CDR2 FQNEAQ, per germline (reference sequence). This CDR3 comprises 14 residues.

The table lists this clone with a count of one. The CDR3 loop is CSVESSGAYNEQFF. For the CDR3, the DNA is TGCAGCGTTGAATCTAGCGGGGCATACAATGAGCAGTTCTTC. The chain has TRBV29-1 and TRBJ2-1; 9 bases fit TRBD2. The CDR3 is made up of 14 amino acids. With V trimmed by 2 bases and J by 4 bases, 3 bases remained unmatched. Germline CDR1 and CDR2: SQVTM and ANQGSEA.

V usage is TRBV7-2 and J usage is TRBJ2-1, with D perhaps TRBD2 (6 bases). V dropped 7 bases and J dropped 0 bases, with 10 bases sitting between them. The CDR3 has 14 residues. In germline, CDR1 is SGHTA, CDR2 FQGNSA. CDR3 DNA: TGTGCCAGCACCCTCGGGGGCTCCTACAATGAGCAGTTCTTC. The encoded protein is CASTLGGSYNEQFF.

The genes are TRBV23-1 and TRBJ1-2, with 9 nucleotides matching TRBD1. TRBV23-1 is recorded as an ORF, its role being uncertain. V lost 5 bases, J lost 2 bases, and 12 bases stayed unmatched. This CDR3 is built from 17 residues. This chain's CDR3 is CASSLAPGQGKNYGYTF. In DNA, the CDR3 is TGCGCCAGCAGTTTAGCCCCCGGACAGGGGAAGAACTATGGCTACACCTTC.

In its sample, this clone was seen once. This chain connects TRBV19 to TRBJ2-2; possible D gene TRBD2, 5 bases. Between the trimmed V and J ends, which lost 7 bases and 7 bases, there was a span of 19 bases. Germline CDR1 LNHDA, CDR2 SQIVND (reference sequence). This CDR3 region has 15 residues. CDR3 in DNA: TGTGCCAGTACCCCTCCCCTCCGGGGTTACGGGGAGCTGTTTTTT. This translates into CASTPPLRGYGELFF.